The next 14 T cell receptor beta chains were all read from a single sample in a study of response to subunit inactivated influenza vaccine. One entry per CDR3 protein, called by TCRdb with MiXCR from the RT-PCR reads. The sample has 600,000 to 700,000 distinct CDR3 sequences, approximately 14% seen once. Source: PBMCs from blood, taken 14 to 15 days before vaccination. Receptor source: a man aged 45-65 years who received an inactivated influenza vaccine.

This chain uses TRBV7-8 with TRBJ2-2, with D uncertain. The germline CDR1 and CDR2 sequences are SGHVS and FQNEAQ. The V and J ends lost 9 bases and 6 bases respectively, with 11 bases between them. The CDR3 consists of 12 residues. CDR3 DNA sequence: TGTGCCAGTGGGCCCCGAGCCGGGGAGCTGTTTTTT. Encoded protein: CASGPRAGELFF.

CDR3 DNA: TGCGCCAGCAGCCAAGGAGCCTTAGGGACGGGAGGCTACACCTTC. Protein: CASSQGALGTGGYTF. This chain joins TRBV4-3 and TRBJ1-2, with D possibly being TRBD1 (5 bases). Germline V gene sequence: CDR1 LGHNA, CDR2 YSLEER. V gave up 1 base and J gave up 8 bases, with 17 bases separating them. The CDR3 has 15 residues.

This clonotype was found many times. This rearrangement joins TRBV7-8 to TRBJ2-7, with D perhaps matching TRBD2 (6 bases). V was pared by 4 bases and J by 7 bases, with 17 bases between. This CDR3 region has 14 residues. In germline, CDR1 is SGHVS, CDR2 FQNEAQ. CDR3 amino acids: CASSSLADPFEQYF. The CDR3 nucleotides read TGTGCCAGCAGCTCCTTAGCGGACCCTTTTGAGCAGTACTTC.

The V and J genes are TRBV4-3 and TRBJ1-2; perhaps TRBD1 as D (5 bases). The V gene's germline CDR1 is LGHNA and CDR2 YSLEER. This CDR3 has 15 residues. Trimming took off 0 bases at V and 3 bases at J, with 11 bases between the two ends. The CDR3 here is CASSQDIRGHYGYTF. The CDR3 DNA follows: TGCGCCAGCAGCCAAGACATCCGGGGACACTATGGCTACACCTTC.

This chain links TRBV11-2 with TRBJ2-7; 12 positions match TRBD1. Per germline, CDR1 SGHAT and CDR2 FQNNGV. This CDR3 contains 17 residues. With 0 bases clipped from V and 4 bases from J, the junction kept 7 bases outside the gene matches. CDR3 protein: CASSLDWGQGAQYEQYF. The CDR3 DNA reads TGTGCCAGCAGCTTAGATTGGGGACAGGGGGCGCAGTACGAGCAGTACTTC.

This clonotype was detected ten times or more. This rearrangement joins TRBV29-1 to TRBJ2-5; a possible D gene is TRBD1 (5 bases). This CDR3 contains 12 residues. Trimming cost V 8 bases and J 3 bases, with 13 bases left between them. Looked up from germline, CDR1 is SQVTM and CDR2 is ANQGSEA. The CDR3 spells CSFVIGEETQYF. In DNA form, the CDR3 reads TGCAGCTTCGTGATAGGGGAAGAGACCCAGTACTTC.

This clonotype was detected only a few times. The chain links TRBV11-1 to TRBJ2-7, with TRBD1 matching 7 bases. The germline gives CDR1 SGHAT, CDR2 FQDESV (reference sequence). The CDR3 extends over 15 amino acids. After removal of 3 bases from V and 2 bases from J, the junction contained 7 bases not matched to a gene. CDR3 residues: CASSFLAGTAYEQYF. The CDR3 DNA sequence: TGTGCCAGCAGCTTTTTGGCCGGGACAGCCTACGAGCAGTACTTC.

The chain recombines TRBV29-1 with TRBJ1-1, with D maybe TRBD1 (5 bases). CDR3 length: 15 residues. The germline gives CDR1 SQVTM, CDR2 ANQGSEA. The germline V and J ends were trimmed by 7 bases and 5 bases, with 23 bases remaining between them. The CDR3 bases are TGCAGCGGCGCCGGGGGGTACTTCGAGGGGACTGAAGCTTTCTTT. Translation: CSGAGGYFEGTEAFF.

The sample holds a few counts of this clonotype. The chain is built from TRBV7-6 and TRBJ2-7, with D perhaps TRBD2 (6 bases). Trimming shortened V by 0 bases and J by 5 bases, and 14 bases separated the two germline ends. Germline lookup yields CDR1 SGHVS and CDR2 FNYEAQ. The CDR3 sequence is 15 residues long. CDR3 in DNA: TGTGCCAGCAGCTTAGCACGCGGGGTATGGGACGAGCAGTACTTC. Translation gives CASSLARGVWDEQYF.

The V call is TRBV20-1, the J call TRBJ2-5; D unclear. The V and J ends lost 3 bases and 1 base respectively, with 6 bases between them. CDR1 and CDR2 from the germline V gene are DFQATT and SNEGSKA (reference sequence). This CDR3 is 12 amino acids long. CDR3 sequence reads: CSASWGQETQYF. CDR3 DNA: TGCAGTGCTAGCTGGGGCCAAGAGACCCAGTACTTC.

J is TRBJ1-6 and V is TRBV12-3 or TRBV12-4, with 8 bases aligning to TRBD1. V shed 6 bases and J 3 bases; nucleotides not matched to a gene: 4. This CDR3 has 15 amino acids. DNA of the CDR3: TGTGCCAGCAGCAAAGACAGGGGCTATAATTCACCCCTCCACTTT. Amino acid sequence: CASSKDRGYNSPLHF.

The CDR3 region is CASSGTGVGVQFF. In nucleotides, the CDR3 is TGTGCCAGCAGCGGGACAGGGGTCGGGGTGCAGTTCTTC. V is TRBV5-5 and J is TRBJ2-1; 10 bases align to TRBD1. CDR1 is SGHKS, CDR2 YYEKEE, per germline (reference sequence). The V gene end was trimmed by 4 bases and the J gene end by 12 bases; junction bases not matched to a gene: 7. There are 13 residues in the CDR3. The full variable domain, rest sourced from reference TRBV5-5 and TRBJ2-1, is DAGVTQSPTHLIKTRGQQVTLRCSPISGHKSVSWYQQVLGQGPQFIFQYYEKEERGRGNFPDRFSARQFPNYSSELNVNALLLGDSALYLCASSGTGVGVQFFGPGTRLTVL.

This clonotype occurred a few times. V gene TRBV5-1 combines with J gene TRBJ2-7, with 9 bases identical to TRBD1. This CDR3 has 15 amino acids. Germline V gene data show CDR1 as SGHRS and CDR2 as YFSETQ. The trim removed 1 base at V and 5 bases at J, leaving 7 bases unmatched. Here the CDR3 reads CASSLQGQGPDEQYF. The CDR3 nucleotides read TGCGCCAGCAGCTTGCAGGGACAGGGACCTGACGAGCAGTACTTC.

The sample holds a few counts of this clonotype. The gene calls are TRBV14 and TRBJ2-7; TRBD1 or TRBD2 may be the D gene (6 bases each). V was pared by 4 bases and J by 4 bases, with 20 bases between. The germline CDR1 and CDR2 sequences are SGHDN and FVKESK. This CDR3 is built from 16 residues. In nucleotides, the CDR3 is TGTGCCAGCAGCCCGGGGGCGACAGTCTTGGAGTACGAGCAGTACTTC. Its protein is CASSPGATVLEYEQYF.